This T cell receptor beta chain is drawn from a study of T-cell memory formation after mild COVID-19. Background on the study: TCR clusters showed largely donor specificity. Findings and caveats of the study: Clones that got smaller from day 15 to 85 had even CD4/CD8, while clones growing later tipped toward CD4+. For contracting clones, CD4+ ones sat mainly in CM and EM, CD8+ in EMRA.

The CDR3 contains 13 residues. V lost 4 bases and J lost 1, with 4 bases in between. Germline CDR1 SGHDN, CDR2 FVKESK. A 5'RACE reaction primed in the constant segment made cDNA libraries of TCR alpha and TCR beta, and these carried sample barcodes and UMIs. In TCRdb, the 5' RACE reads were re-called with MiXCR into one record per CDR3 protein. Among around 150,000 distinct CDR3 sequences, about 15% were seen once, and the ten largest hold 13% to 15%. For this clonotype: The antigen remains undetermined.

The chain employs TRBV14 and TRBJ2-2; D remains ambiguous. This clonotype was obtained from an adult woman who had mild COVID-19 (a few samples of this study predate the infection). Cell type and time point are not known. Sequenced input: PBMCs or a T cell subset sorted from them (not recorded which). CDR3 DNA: TGTGCCAGCAGCCCTAGGAACACCGGGGAGCTGTTTTTT. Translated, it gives CASSPRNTGELFF.